What follows are 30 T cell receptor beta chains derived from one specimen sequenced in a study of T-cell reconstitution after alpha-beta-depleted transplantation in children. A library of TCRbeta sequences, prepared with unique molecular identifiers, was generated. TCRdb independently ran MiXCR on the PCR reads; one entry per CDR3 protein. The sample has some 550,000 distinct CDR3 sequences, about 21% seen once. Sequenced material: PBMCs, mostly from graft donor cells, taken 360 days after TCRalphabeta/CD19-depleted stem cell transplant. These TCRs come from a boy younger than two who had a stem cell transplant for acute myeloid leukemia, so the T cells may come from the graft donor.

The genes are TRBV7-3 and TRBJ2-6; D not certain. This CDR3 has 15 amino acids. Germline CDR1 SGHTA, CDR2 FQGTGA. V was clipped by 2 bases and J by 4 bases, with 9 bases between them. DNA of the CDR3: TGTGCCAGCAGCTTACGACTGGGAGGGGCCAACGTCCTGACTTTC. Its protein product is CASSLRLGGANVLTF. The complete variable domain, with remaining parts taken from reference TRBV7-3 and TRBJ2-6, reads GAGVSQTPSNKVTEKGKYVELRCDPISGHTALYWYRQSLGQGPEFLIYFQGTGAADDSGLPNDRFFAVRPEGSVSTLKIQRTERGDSAVYLCASSLRLGGANVLTFGAGSRLTVL.

This clonotype was seen repeatedly, ten times or more. This rearrangement joins TRBV4-2 to TRBJ1-2, with D maybe TRBD1 (6 bases). Trimming took off 6 bases at V and 3 bases at J, with 26 bases between the two ends. The germline gives CDR1 LGHNA, CDR2 YNFKEQ. This CDR3 spans 18 amino acids. The CDR3 region has the DNA TGTGCCAGCAGAATAGACAGGAACCCTCTCCTCGCTGACTATGGCTACACCTTC. Translated: CASRIDRNPLLADYGYTF.

This clonotype appeared once. The J gene is TRBJ1-1, the V gene TRBV5-6, with D possibly TRBD1 on 6 matching bases. V gave up 0 bases and J gave up 7 bases, with 13 bases separating them. There are 14 residues in the CDR3. Germline CDR1 and CDR2: SGHDT and YYEEEE. CDR3 sequence: CASSLATGYGEAFF. CDR3 sequence (DNA): TGTGCCAGCAGCTTGGCCACAGGGTACGGTGAAGCTTTCTTT.

This clonotype was counted only a few times. V gene TRBV5-6 combines with J gene TRBJ2-7, with D unresolved. V lost 0 bases, J lost 7 bases, and 8 bases lay in between. Germline-derived CDR1 and CDR2 are SGHDT and YYEEEE. The CDR3 is 12 amino acids. CDR3 bases: TGTGCCAGCAGCTTGGGTGTTGGAGAGCAGTACGTC. Translating it yields CASSLGVGEQYV.

The chain employs TRBV7-2 and TRBJ2-5, with no clear D. Trimming removed 2 bases at V and 4 bases at J, with 8 bases between. The CDR3 length is 13 residues. Germline V lookup: CDR1 SGHTA, CDR2 FQGNSA. CDR3 protein: CASSLPQIETQYF. CDR3 DNA sequence: TGTGCCAGCAGCTTACCCCAAATAGAGACCCAGTACTTC.

In this sample, this clonotype turned up a few times. The gene calls are TRBV10-2 and TRBJ2-7, with a weak D call TRBD2 (6 bases). V was pared by 4 bases and J by 3 bases, with 13 bases between. Germline CDR1 reads WSHSY; CDR2 reads SAAADI. This CDR3 contains 14 residues. For the CDR3, the DNA is TGCGCCAGCAGTGTTAGCCTTAGCGGCTACGAGCAGTACGTC. It encodes CASSVSLSGYEQYV.

The table lists this clonotype with many counts. The gene calls are TRBV18 and TRBJ2-3; no clear D gene. Germline V gives CDR1 KGHSH, CDR2 LQKENI. The CDR3 consists of 16 residues. V lost 2 bases to trimming and J lost 4 bases, with 16 bases between them. CDR3 loop: CASSPGPIEQADTQYF. The CDR3 DNA reads TGTGCCAGCTCACCAGGGCCAATCGAGCAGGCAGATACGCAGTATTTT.

V gene TRBV20-1 combines with J gene TRBJ2-3, with unresolved D. The CDR3 sequence is 13 residues long. With 5 bases removed from V and 11 bases from J, the gap between germline ends came to 20 bases. CDR1 is DFQATT, CDR2 SNEGSKA, per germline (reference sequence). The CDR3 protein is CSAFPIKSRWQYF. The CDR3 DNA follows: TGCAGTGCTTTCCCGATCAAGTCTAGATGGCAGTATTTT.

A word on this clonotype: A much more abundant neighbour one base away suggests this may be a read error. The CDR3 ends on some other residue instead of the conserved phenylalanine or tryptophan, so this is likely a read error. The V and J genes are TRBV5-6 and TRBJ2-2, with 9 positions matching TRBD1. The CDR3 is 15 amino acids. Germline V gene data show CDR1 as SGHDT and CDR2 as YYEEEE. The V segment lost 4 bases and the J segment 4 bases; nucleotides outside the gene matches: 5. The CDR3 spells CASSQGQGPTGELFS. In nucleotides, the CDR3 is TGTGCCAGCAGCCAGGGACAGGGACCCACCGGGGAGCTGTTTTCT.

This clonotype was seen a few times. The junction differs from germline at one of its ends, possibly a read error. V usage is TRBV29-1 and J usage is TRBJ1-4; tentatively, D is TRBD1 (5 bases). CDR3 size: 11 residues. Germline V gives CDR1 SQVTM, CDR2 ANQGSEA. In DNA form, the CDR3 reads TGCAGCGTTGGGGGCGAAGGACTCACGACTTTT. Translated, it gives CSVGGEGLTTF.

This clonotype was seen more than once but under ten times. The genes are TRBV4-3 and TRBJ1-1; unclear D gene. The CDR3 is 13 residues long. V lost 6 bases to trimming and J lost 3 bases, with 11 bases between them. Germline V gives CDR1 LGHNA, CDR2 YSLEER. CDR3 coding DNA: TGCGCCAGCAGTCGACGTTCGGACACTGAAGCTTTCTTT. Protein sequence: CASSRRSDTEAFF.

There are a few counts of this clonotype. V and J are TRBV20-1 and TRBJ1-4, with TRBD1 identical over 9 bases. The CDR3 is 13 residues long. Germline CDR1 is DFQATT and CDR2 is SNEGSKA (reference sequence). After removal of 6 bases from V and 5 bases from J, the junction contained 4 bases not matched to a gene. CDR3 DNA sequence: TGCAGTGCCTCACAGGGGGCAAATGAAAAACTGTTTTTT. It encodes CSASQGANEKLFF.

The sample holds many counts of this clonotype. The chain carries TRBV4-3 and TRBJ1-1, with D possibly being TRBD1 (6 bases). Germline V gene data show CDR1 as LGHNA and CDR2 as YSLEER. V lost 4 bases to trimming and J lost 3 bases, with 12 bases between them. This CDR3 has 14 amino acids. DNA of the CDR3: TGCGCCAGCAGCCCATACCAGGGGCACACTGAAGCTTTCTTT. This encodes CASSPYQGHTEAFF.

This clonotype was observed many times. The gene calls are TRBV29-1 and TRBJ2-6; a weak D match, TRBD1 (6 bases). Per the germline V gene, CDR1 is SQVTM and CDR2 is ANQGSEA. There are 14 residues in the CDR3. V was shortened by 4 bases and J by 2 bases, with 9 bases between the two germline ends. The DNA of the CDR3 is TGCAGCGTTGCAGGGGAAGCTGGGGCCAACGTCCTGACTTTC. Translation gives CSVAGEAGANVLTF. Full variable domain (outside the CDR3, taken from reference TRBV29-1 and TRBJ2-6): SAVISQKPSRDICQRGTSLTIQCQVDSQVTMMFWYRQQPGQSLTLIATANQGSEATYESGFVIDKFPISRPNLTFSTLTVSNMSPEDSSIYLCSVAGEAGANVLTFGAGSRLTVL.

In the case of this clonotype: One base away lies a much larger clone, so this may be a sequencing read error. The rearrangement links TRBV6-5 to TRBJ2-1, with D unresolved. The V and J ends lost 8 bases and 6 bases respectively, with 5 bases between them. Germline CDR1 and CDR2: MNHEY and SVGAGI. This CDR3 has 10 residues. The CDR3 protein is CASGFNEQFF. Written as DNA, the CDR3 is TGTGCCAGCGGTTTCAATGAGCAGTTCTTC.

This clonotype has a count of ten or more. The chain carries TRBV27 and TRBJ2-4; the D is unclear. The CDR3 is 14 amino acids. Germline V CDR1 and CDR2: MNHEY, SMNVEV (reference sequence). Trimming took 5 bases from V and 0 from J, leaving 8 bases between them. Here the CDR3 DNA reads TGTGCCAGCAGTGCCTTCTTAGCCAAAAACATTCAGTACTTC. It translates to CASSAFLAKNIQYF.

This clonotype occurred a few times. This chain uses TRBV24-1 with TRBJ2-3; 11 bases are a match to TRBD2. The CDR3 sequence is 16 residues long. The junction had 3 bases not matched to a gene; V was cut back by 4 bases and J by 1 base. Per the germline V gene, CDR1 is KGHDR and CDR2 is SFDVKD. The CDR3, as DNA: TGTGCCACCAGTGAATCACTAGCGGGGGGCACAGATACGCAGTATTTT. Protein sequence: CATSESLAGGTDTQYF.

A word on this clonotype: A read error may produce the germline difference seen at one junction end. The J gene is TRBJ2-7, the V gene TRBV6-5; D might be TRBD1 (5 bases). Germline V gene data show CDR1 as MNHEY and CDR2 as SVGAGI. The CDR3 has 14 amino acids. CDR3 sequence (DNA): TGTGCCAGCAGTTATGCCTCAGGGTCCTCCGAGCAGTACTTC. This gives the protein CASSYASGSSEQYF.

This clonotype was detected only a few times. A read error is possible here, since a much larger clone lies one base away. The chain joins TRBV20-1 to TRBJ2-7, with 10 bases fitting TRBD1. The CDR3 covers 13 residues. CDR1 and CDR2 from the germline V gene are DFQATT and SNEGSKA (reference sequence). CDR3 region: CSAGTGAYYEQYF. The CDR3 coding sequence is TGCAGCGCCGGGACAGGGGCTTACTACGAGCAGTACTTC.

This clonotype was seen a handful of times. The CDR3 region is CASSYSPGLAPSGANVLTF. The CDR3 nucleotides read TGTGCCAGCAGTTACTCCCCCGGGCTAGCGCCTTCTGGGGCCAACGTCCTGACTTTC. The genes are TRBV6-5 and TRBJ2-6, with D maybe TRBD2 (6 bases). Germline V CDR1 and CDR2: MNHEY, SVGAGI. This CDR3 is built from 19 residues. Between the trimmed V and J ends, which lost 0 bases and 1 base, there was a span of 16 bases.

This clonotype occurred a few times. The chain uses TRBV9 and TRBJ2-7; a weak D match, TRBD1 (6 bases). This CDR3 contains 13 residues. Germline V CDR1 and CDR2: SGDLS, YYNGEE. Deletions cut 5 bases from V and 2 bases from J, with 11 bases between. CDR3 in DNA: TGTGCCAGCAGTAAGACAGGAACCTACGAGCAGTACTTC. Its protein is CASSKTGTYEQYF.

In this sample, this clonotype turned up many times. This chain joins TRBV29-1 and TRBJ2-3; 8 positions agree with TRBD1. The germline gives CDR1 SQVTM, CDR2 ANQGSEA. Trimming at V came to 4 bases and at J to 0 bases, leaving 9 bases not matched to a gene. This CDR3 is built from 16 residues. The CDR3 loop reads CSVGGTGRTSTDTQYF. The CDR3 region has the DNA TGCAGCGTTGGAGGGACAGGTCGTACTAGCACAGATACGCAGTATTTT.

The chain employs TRBV29-1 and TRBJ1-3; 8 nucleotides match TRBD1. Germline trimming cut 8 bases from V and 6 bases from J; bases unmatched to any gene: 12. The CDR3 is 14 amino acids. From germline, CDR1 is SQVTM and CDR2 ANQGSEA. The chain's CDR3 is CSFSGTGNPNTIYF. CDR3 DNA sequence: TGCAGCTTTTCCGGGACAGGCAACCCAAACACCATATATTTT.

The chain combines TRBV12-3 or TRBV12-4 with TRBJ2-2; D may be TRBD2 (5 bases). This CDR3 has 11 residues. CDR3 nucleotide sequence: TGTGCTGGAGGAACCGCCGGGGAGCTGTTTTTT. Translation gives CAGGTAGELFF.

This clonotype has only a few counts. The chain carries TRBV13 and TRBJ2-3; 7 nucleotides agree with TRBD2. In germline, CDR1 is PRHDT, CDR2 FYEKMQ (reference sequence). This CDR3 spans 16 amino acids. J was trimmed by 4 bases and V by 2 bases; bases with no gene match: 9. The CDR3 loop reads CASSLRRERGPDTQYF. DNA for the CDR3: TGTGCCAGCAGCTTAAGGAGGGAGCGGGGTCCAGATACGCAGTATTTT.

Many counts were recorded for this clonotype. The chain couples TRBV20-1 to TRBJ2-1; 10 nucleotides line up with TRBD2. The junction had 16 bases not matched to a gene; V was cut back by 0 bases and J by 2 bases. The CDR3 is 20 amino acids. Germline CDR1 DFQATT, CDR2 SNEGSKA (reference sequence). The CDR3 region is CSARDLKGLATSRAYNEQFF. CDR3 coding DNA: TGCAGTGCTAGAGATTTGAAGGGACTAGCGACCAGTCGCGCCTACAATGAGCAGTTCTTC.

The chain couples TRBV28 to TRBJ2-7; D is perhaps TRBD1 (6 bases). V lost 5 bases to trimming and J lost 3 bases, with 14 bases between them. Per germline, CDR1 MDHEN and CDR2 SYDVKM. This CDR3 region has 14 residues. The CDR3 here is CASSPSGTLYEQYV. The DNA of the CDR3 is TGTGCCAGCAGTCCGTCCGGGACACTCTACGAGCAGTACGTC.

J is TRBJ1-5 and V is TRBV20-1; TRBD1 matches at 9 bases. This CDR3 comprises 16 residues. Trimming removed 0 bases from V and 3 bases from J; junction bases left unmatched: 6. CDR1 and CDR2 from the germline V gene are DFQATT and SNEGSKA (reference sequence). CDR3 sequence reads: CSARDGGQGPNQPQHF. DNA of the CDR3: TGCAGTGCTAGAGATGGGGGACAGGGACCCAATCAGCCCCAGCATTTT.

The chain links TRBV20-1 to TRBJ2-7, with D maybe TRBD1 (5 bases). Trimming cost V 3 bases and J 2 bases, with 14 bases left between them. From germline, CDR1 is DFQATT and CDR2 SNEGSKA (reference sequence). The CDR3 sequence is 14 residues long. CDR3 bases: TGCAGTGCTAGTGGGCAGGGAAAACCCTACGAGCAGTACTTC. Amino acid sequence: CSASGQGKPYEQYF.

This clonotype was observed a single time. This sequence joins TRBV15 and TRBJ2-6; 7 nucleotides line up with TRBD1. This CDR3 is 20 amino acids long. Germline assignment: CDR1 LNHNV and CDR2 YYDKDF (reference sequence). V was clipped by 0 bases and J by 0 bases; unmatched bases: 11. The CDR3 region is CATSRDGHSGTVSGANVLTF. CDR3 sequence (DNA): TGTGCCACCAGCAGAGATGGGCACTCCGGGACAGTCTCTGGGGCCAACGTCCTGACTTTC.